This is a list of T cell receptor beta chains from one sample in a study of T cells in Graves' hyperthyroidism and ophthalmopathy. One entry per CDR3 protein, called by TCRdb with MiXCR from the multiplex PCR reads. The table records some 600,000 distinct CDR3 sequences, 11% to 15% of them present only once. The sequenced sample was blood. The receptor source for this set is a woman aged 25 to 45 with Graves' hyperthyroidism that later progressed to Graves' ophthalmopathy. CDR3s include the opening cysteine and the closing phenylalanine or tryptophan. Each record gives: D gene, V gene, J gene, clone size, CDR3 protein, CDR3 DNA. D genes are given only for firm matches. Part of the rows lack a size; the others show once, few, many or a class for expanded clones.

.,TRBV6-1,TRBJ1-3,few,CASSESVAILGNTIYF,TGTGCCAGCAGTGAATCTGTTGCAATCCTGGGAAACACCATATATTTT
.,TRBV5-5,TRBJ1-3,few,CASSSYPGTAGNTIYF,TGTGCCAGCAGCTCCTATCCAGGGACGGCTGGAAACACCATATATTTT
TRBD1,TRBV19,TRBJ2-1,many,CASNPNRGLYNEQFF,TGTGCCAGTAACCCCAACAGGGGGCTTTACAATGAGCAGTTCTTC
.,TRBV30,TRBJ2-5,many,CAWSVMGTPQETQYF,TGTGCCTGGAGTGTAATGGGGACACCACAAGAGACCCAGTACTTC
.,TRBV7-8,TRBJ2-7,many,CASSLVAASVSYEQYF,TGTGCCAGCAGCTTAGTTGCGGCTAGCGTCTCCTACGAGCAGTACTTC
.,TRBV19,TRBJ1-5,many,CASSPTNRDQPQHF,TGTGCCAGTAGTCCTACCAACAGGGATCAGCCCCAGCATTTT
TRBD1,TRBV19,TRBJ1-5,many,CASKGGQDGRYSNQPQHF,TGTGCCAGTAAAGGGGGACAGGATGGCCGATATAGCAATCAGCCCCAGCATTTT
.,TRBV28,TRBJ1-1,.,CASSRDRWDTEAFF,TGTGCCAGCAGTCGCGACAGGTGGGACACTGAAGCTTTCTTT
TRBD1,TRBV18,TRBJ1-5,.,CASSPGDRDPQHF,TGTGCCAGCTCACCGGGAGACAGGGACCCCCAGCATTTT
TRBD1,TRBV12-3/TRBV12-4,TRBJ1-1,many,CASSGGQGNAEAFF,TGTGCCAGCAGCGGTGGACAGGGTAACGCTGAAGCTTTCTTT
TRBD2,TRBV6-5,TRBJ2-3,many,CASSLESPIAGTTDTQYF,TGTGCCAGCAGTTTGGAGTCGCCAATAGCGGGGACTACAGATACGCAGTATTTT
.,TRBV30,TRBJ2-1,many,CAWSVLGRGPESSYNEQFF,TGTGCCTGGAGTGTACTGGGGCGGGGTCCGGAGAGCTCCTACAATGAGCAGTTCTTC
.,TRBV19,TRBJ2-7,.,CASSEGPEQYF,TGTGCCAGTAGTGAAGGGCCGGAGCAGTACTTC
TRBD2,TRBV20-1,TRBJ2-7,many,CSAGSGTSYEQYF,TGCAGTGCTGGTAGCGGGACATCCTACGAGCAGTACTTC
TRBD2,TRBV4-3,TRBJ2-4,.,CASSQDGLAGVTKNIQYF,TGCGCCAGCAGCCAAGATGGTCTAGCGGGAGTTACCAAAAACATTCAGTACTTC
.,TRBV7-9,TRBJ1-1,many,CASSPPGGAMNTEAFF,TGTGCCAGCAGCCCACCGGGAGGAGCTATGAACACTGAAGCTTTCTTT
TRBD1,TRBV19,TRBJ2-7,many,CASSAPDRARSYEQYF,TGTGCCAGTAGTGCTCCGGACAGGGCGAGGTCCTACGAGCAGTACTTC
.,TRBV10-2,TRBJ2-7,.,CASSDLTTYEQYF,TGCGCCAGCAGTGACTTAACTACTTACGAGCAGTACTTC
TRBD2,TRBV20-1,TRBJ2-3,few,CSAPPGSGGGDTQYF,TGCAGTGCTCCCCCAGGCAGCGGGGGGGGGGATACGCAGTATTTT
TRBD2,TRBV9,TRBJ2-7,few,CASLAGTSVTYEQYF,TGTGCCAGCCTAGCTGGGACTAGCGTAACCTACGAGCAGTACTTC
.,TRBV2,TRBJ2-7,few,CASGRPGSPGEQYF,TGTGCCAGCGGGCGTCCGGGATCTCCGGGGGAGCAGTACTTC
.,TRBV4-2,TRBJ2-1,once,CASSQDPQLAGEGNEQFF,TGTGCCAGCAGCCAAGATCCCCAACTAGCTGGAGAAGGCAATGAGCAGTTCTTC
.,TRBV6-1,TRBJ2-1,few,CASTAGSYNEQFF,TGTGCCTCCACGGCGGGGTCCTACAATGAGCAGTTCTTC
TRBD1,TRBV5-1,TRBJ2-7,few,CASSPGQGCYEQYF,TGCGCCAGCAGCCCGGGACAGGGGTGCTACGAGCAGTACTTC
.,TRBV19,TRBJ2-7,many,CASSVTGESSYEQYF,TGTGCCAGTAGTGTGACAGGAGAGAGCTCCTACGAGCAGTACTTC
TRBD2,TRBV20-1,TRBJ2-3,.,CSAEGTSIPDTQYF,TGCAGTGCAGAGGGGACTAGCATCCCAGATACGCAGTATTTT
.,TRBV7-6,TRBJ2-3,many,CASSPTNTDTQYF,TGTGCCAGCAGCCCTACTAACACAGATACGCAGTATTTT
.,TRBV27,TRBJ1-2,many,CASSPGTDWDGYTF,TGTGCCAGCAGTCCCGGGACTGACTGGGATGGCTACACCTTC
.,TRBV30,TRBJ2-5,.,CAWSKGGVQGTQYF,TGTGCCTGGAGTAAGGGCGGGGTTCAAGGGACCCAGTACTTC
.,TRBV20-1,TRBJ2-1,few,CSARGRSHNEQFF,TGCAGTGCTAGAGGTAGATCCCACAATGAGCAGTTCTTC
.,TRBV4-3,TRBJ2-7,few,CASSQGGTYYEQYF,TGCGCCAGCAGCCAAGGTGGGACTTACTACGAGCAGTACTTC
TRBD1,TRBV27,TRBJ1-2,few,CASSGTGVYGYTF,TGTGCCAGCAGTGGGACAGGAGTCTATGGCTACACCTTC
.,TRBV30,TRBJ1-3,many,CAWSVGGGNTIYF,TGTGCCTGGAGTGTAGGGGGGGGAAACACCATATATTTT
.,TRBV5-1,TRBJ2-7,many,CASSLEGQGEEQYF,TGCGCCAGCAGCTTGGAAGGTCAGGGAGAAGAGCAGTACTTC
.,TRBV5-1,TRBJ2-2,.,CASSLGEGGELFF,TGCGCCAGCAGCTTGGGGGAAGGCGGGGAGCTGTTTTTT
.,TRBV6-1,TRBJ1-1,many,CASSWGGRQLLENTEAFF,TGTGCCAGCTCCTGGGGGGGGAGACAGTTGCTGGAGAACACTGAAGCTTTCTTT
.,TRBV5-6,TRBJ1-1,.,CASSWVSGGNTEAFF,TGTGCCAGCAGCTGGGTCTCCGGGGGCAACACTGAAGCTTTCTTT
TRBD1,TRBV19,TRBJ1-1,.,CASRPRDRGEMNTEAFF,TGTGCCAGTAGGCCCCGGGACAGGGGCGAGATGAACACTGAAGCTTTCTTT
.,TRBV19,TRBJ1-6,many,CASSIEEKGQINSPLHF,TGTGCCAGTAGTATAGAGGAAAAAGGACAGATTAATTCACCCCTCCACTTT
.,TRBV13,TRBJ1-3,.,CASSSDPRGSGNIIYF,TGTGCCAGCAGCTCAGACCCCAGGGGTTCTGGAAACATCATATATTTT
TRBD2,TRBV11-3,TRBJ2-3,many,CASSLGGAGSTDTQYF,TGTGCCAGCAGCCTCGGGGGAGCGGGAAGCACAGATACGCAGTATTTT
TRBD2,TRBV2,TRBJ2-5,many,CASSEGTSGRRETQYF,TGTGCCAGCAGTGAGGGGACTAGCGGGAGAAGAGAGACCCAGTACTTC